Each of the 22 T cell receptor beta chains below was sequenced from the same sample in a study of T cells in localized non-small cell lung cancer. The assay was immunoSEQ multiplex PCR, and TCRdb's table has in-frame clones only and misses some. The table includes more than 45,000 clones, roughly 85% detected once. The specimen comprised peripheral blood, sampled before any cancer treatment. Source of these receptors: a male donor aged 60 or over with stage III squamous cell lung carcinoma.

The gene calls are TRBV6-1 and TRBJ1-1; tentatively, D is TRBD1 (5 bases). Trimming removed 4 bases at V and 6 bases at J, with 21 bases between. The CDR3 sequence is 16 residues long. The V gene's germline CDR1 is MNHNS and CDR2 SASEGT. CDR3 residues: CASSVLSGLPDPEAFF. The CDR3 DNA follows: TGTGCCAGCAGTGTTCTCTCGGGACTTCCCGACCCTGAAGCTTTCTTT.

This rearrangement joins TRBV7-2 to TRBJ1-1; D gene unclear. The CDR3 contains 14 residues. CDR1 is SGHTA and CDR2 is FQGNSA in the germline V gene. The germline V and J ends were trimmed by 0 bases and 0 bases, with 5 bases remaining between them. As DNA, the CDR3 is TGTGCCAGCAGCTTAGCTTTTATGAACACTGAAGCTTTCTTT. It encodes CASSLAFMNTEAFF.

The rearrangement uses TRBV29-1 and TRBJ2-2; TRBD1 agrees at 7 bases. With 1 base clipped from V and 0 bases from J, the junction kept 2 bases outside the gene matches. The CDR3 loop spans 15 amino acids. The germline V gene encodes CDR1 SQVTM and CDR2 ANQGSEA. The CDR3 region is CSVEGDRANTGELFF. CDR3 nucleotides: TGCAGCGTTGAAGGGGACAGAGCGAACACCGGGGAGCTGTTTTTT.

The rearrangement joins TRBV5-1 to TRBJ2-7; 13 bases are a match to TRBD2. CDR3 length equals 14 residues. Trimming at V came to 1 base and at J to 6 bases, leaving 1 base not matched to a gene. Germline assignment: CDR1 SGHRS and CDR2 YFSETQ. In DNA form, the CDR3 reads TGCGCCAGCAGCTTGACTAGCGGGGGGGCCGAGCAGTACTTC. This sequence encodes CASSLTSGGAEQYF.

The rearrangement uses TRBV28 and TRBJ1-5, with TRBD1 identical over 9 bases. V was clipped by 5 bases and J by 9 bases; unmatched bases: 23. The CDR3 has 19 residues. The germline V gene has CDR1 MDHEN and CDR2 SYDVKM. The CDR3 here is CASSAGTGPGRGIGSPQHF. In DNA, the CDR3 is TGTGCCAGCAGTGCGGGGACAGGGCCGGGACGGGGTATAGGGTCGCCCCAGCATTTT.

This chain uses TRBV5-4 with TRBJ1-5; D may be TRBD1 (5 bases). The CDR3 has 17 amino acids. V gave up 4 bases and J gave up 2 bases, with 19 bases separating them. Per germline, CDR1 SGHNT and CDR2 YYREEE (reference sequence). The CDR3 reads CASSRGPSDSGNQPQHF. CDR3 bases: TGTGCCAGCAGCCGCGGACCAAGCGACAGCGGCAATCAGCCCCAGCATTTT.

V gene TRBV4-1 combines with J gene TRBJ2-7, with 7 positions matching TRBD2. Germline V gene lookup returns CDR1 MGHRA and CDR2 YSYEKL. This CDR3 comprises 16 residues. Trimming took 1 base from V and 4 from J; bases not matched to a gene: 10. In DNA, the CDR3 is TGCGCCAGCAGCCAAGGTGCCGAGCGGGGTGGTTACGAGCAGTACTTC. Translating it yields CASSQGAERGGYEQYF.

This chain connects TRBV28 to TRBJ2-7, with D maybe TRBD1 (6 bases). Deletions cut 8 bases from V and 4 bases from J, with 6 bases between. Germline loops: CDR1 MDHEN, CDR2 SYDVKM. The CDR3 covers 10 residues. The CDR3 loop is CASGQYEQYF. The CDR3 DNA follows: TGTGCCAGCGGACAGTACGAGCAGTACTTC.

This clone was seen only once. The chain joins TRBV5-1 to TRBJ1-1, with a tentative D call TRBD1 (5 bases). V gave up 3 bases and J gave up 5 bases, with 17 bases separating them. CDR3 size: 15 residues. Germline CDR1 and CDR2: SGHRS and YFSETQ. In nucleotides, the CDR3 is TGCGCCAGCAGCTGGGGGTTTGTGGGTTGGACTGAAGCTTTCTTT. Amino acid sequence: CASSWGFVGWTEAFF.

The CDR3 DNA reads as TGTGCCAGCGCTATCCTGGGTGGAGAGACCCAGTACTTC. It is translated as CASAILGGETQYF. V is TRBV11-2 and J is TRBJ2-5; D remains unclear. This CDR3 has 13 residues. Germline V gives CDR1 SGHAT, CDR2 FQNNGV. V lost 8 bases and J 4 bases, leaving 14 bases between the germline ends.

The V call is TRBV10-3, the J call TRBJ2-2, with 7 bases fitting TRBD1. Trimming cost V 10 bases and J 0 bases; bases outside gene matches: 5. Germline CDR1 ENHRY, CDR2 SYGVKD. CDR3 length: 14 amino acids. The CDR3 here is CATRGTSNTGELFF. As DNA, the CDR3 is TGTGCCACCAGGGGGACGTCGAACACCGGGGAGCTGTTTTTT.

The rearrangement links TRBV5-6 to TRBJ1-1; 8 bases are shared with TRBD1. V was clipped by 4 bases and J by 11 bases; unmatched bases: 10. The CDR3 has 13 residues. The germline CDR1 and CDR2 sequences are SGHDT and YYEEEE. The CDR3 protein is CASSPGQGLNAFF. In DNA form, the CDR3 reads TGTGCCAGCAGCCCCGGACAGGGATTGAACGCTTTCTTT.

This clone was picked up a small number of times. This chain uses TRBV2 with TRBJ1-5, with TRBD1 matching over 8 bases. The CDR3 length is 15 residues. Germline V gene data show CDR1 as SNHLY and CDR2 as FYNNEI. V lost 5 bases to trimming and J lost 0 bases; unmatched junction nucleotides: 3. This CDR3 reads CASSTGGSSNQPQHF. In DNA, the CDR3 is TGTGCCAGCAGTACAGGGGGGAGTAGCAATCAGCCCCAGCATTTT.

The chain couples TRBV6-1 to TRBJ2-5; no definite D call. Deletions cut 0 bases from V and 9 bases from J, with 14 bases between. CDR3 length: 14 residues. Germline values: CDR1 MNHNS, CDR2 SASEGT. The CDR3: CASSEARSKFPQYF. CDR3 coding DNA: TGTGCCAGCAGTGAAGCGAGGTCAAAATTTCCCCAGTACTTC.

The CDR3: CASSPPREGNQETQYF. As DNA, the CDR3 is TGTGCCAGCTCACCACCGCGGGAGGGAAACCAAGAGACCCAGTACTTC. The chain joins TRBV18 to TRBJ2-5; 9 bases match TRBD2. Germline trimming cut 0 bases from V and 0 bases from J; bases unmatched to any gene: 2. Germline lookup yields CDR1 KGHSH and CDR2 LQKENI. CDR3 length equals 16 residues.

The chain joins TRBV11-1 to TRBJ2-5, with 8 bases lining up with TRBD1. The ends lost 5 bases at V and 3 bases at J; junction bases unmatched: 5. Germline V lookup: CDR1 SGHAT, CDR2 FQDESV (reference sequence). The CDR3 is 14 residues long. The CDR3 protein is CASSTDRVKETQYF. In nucleotides, the CDR3 is TGTGCCAGCAGCACGGACAGGGTTAAAGAGACCCAGTACTTC.

This clone was seen just once. The genes are TRBV10-2 and TRBJ1-6; 8 nucleotides match TRBD1. This CDR3 is 14 amino acids long. V shed 8 bases, J shed 8 bases, and the junction held 8 bases outside the gene matches. CDR1 and CDR2 from the germline V gene are WSHSY and SAAADI. The CDR3 nucleotides read TGCGCCAGCGGGGCAGGGGGCTGGGATTCACCCCTCCACTTT. Its protein is CASGAGGWDSPLHF.

The chain has TRBV7-9 and TRBJ2-3, with D perhaps matching TRBD1 or TRBD2 (5 bases each). The CDR3 covers 14 residues. V was pared by 2 bases and J by 6 bases, with 12 bases between. Germline CDR1 SEHNR, CDR2 FQNEAQ (reference sequence). The CDR3 DNA sequence: TGTGCCAGCAGCTTAACGGGGACCGCGGATACGCAGTATTTT. It translates to CASSLTGTADTQYF. The full variable domain, with the rest looked up from reference TRBV7-9 and TRBJ2-3, is DTGVSQNPRHKITKRGQNVTFRCDPISEHNRLYWYRQTLGQGPEFLTYFQNEAQLEKSRLLSDRFSAERPKGSFSTLEIQRTEQGDSAMYLCASSLTGTADTQYFGPGTRLTVL.

This sequence joins TRBV7-9 and TRBJ1-5; D unclear. CDR1 is SEHNR, CDR2 FQNEAQ, per germline (reference sequence). The CDR3 sequence is 13 residues long. Between the trimmed V and J ends, which lost 3 bases and 4 bases, there was a span of 7 bases. The CDR3 DNA is TGTGCCAGCAGCTTGGAGTATAATCAGCCCCAGCATTTT. This sequence encodes CASSLEYNQPQHF.

The chain combines TRBV9 with TRBJ2-3; tentative D call: TRBD1 (6 bases). Germline-derived CDR1 and CDR2 are SGDLS and YYNGEE. V was clipped by 4 bases and J by 0 bases, with 12 bases between them. This CDR3 is built from 15 residues. CDR3 loop: CASSPGHISTDTQYF. CDR3 in DNA: TGTGCCAGCAGCCCGGGACACATAAGCACAGATACGCAGTATTTT. The full variable domain, completed using reference TRBV9 and TRBJ2-3, is DSGVTQTPKHLITATGQRVTLRCSPRSGDLSVYWYQQSLDQGLQFLIQYYNGEERAKGNILERFSAQQFPDLHSELNLSSLELGDSALYFCASSPGHISTDTQYFGPGTRLTVL.

The genes are TRBV7-9 and TRBJ1-3; D is unclear. CDR1 is SEHNR and CDR2 is FQNEAQ in the germline V gene (reference sequence). V was shortened by 2 bases and J by 0 bases, with 20 bases between the two germline ends. The CDR3 is 19 residues long. The CDR3 spells CASSLTGWQTLNSGNTIYF. The CDR3 bases are TGTGCCAGCAGCTTAACCGGGTGGCAGACATTAAACTCTGGAAACACCATATATTTT.

This clone was seen more than once but under ten times. The V and J genes are TRBV6-1 and TRBJ2-5; unclear D gene. Germline V gives CDR1 MNHNS, CDR2 SASEGT. With 5 bases removed from V and 5 bases from J, the gap between germline ends came to 3 bases. This CDR3 region has 10 residues. For the CDR3, the DNA is TGTGCCAGCAGTCGGGAGACCCAGTACTTC. Protein product: CASSRETQYF.